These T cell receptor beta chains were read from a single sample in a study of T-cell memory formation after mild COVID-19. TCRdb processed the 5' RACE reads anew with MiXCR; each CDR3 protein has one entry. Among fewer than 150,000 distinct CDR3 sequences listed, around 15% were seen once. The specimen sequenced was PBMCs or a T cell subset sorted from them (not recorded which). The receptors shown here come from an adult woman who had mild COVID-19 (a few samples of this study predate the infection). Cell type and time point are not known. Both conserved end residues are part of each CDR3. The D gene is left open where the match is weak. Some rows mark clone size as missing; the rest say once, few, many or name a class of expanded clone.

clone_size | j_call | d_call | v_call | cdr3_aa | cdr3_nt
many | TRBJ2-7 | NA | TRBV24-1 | CATSQETGREQYF | TGTGCCACCAGCCAAGAGACAGGTCGCGAGCAGTACTTC
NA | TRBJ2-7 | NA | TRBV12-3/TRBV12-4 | CASSFIGGGEQYF | TGTGCCAGCAGTTTTATAGGTGGCGGCGAGCAGTACTTC
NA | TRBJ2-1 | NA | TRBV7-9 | CASSPTRAQGARNEQFF | TGTGCCAGCAGCCCTACCCGGGCCCAAGGGGCGAGGAATGAGCAGTTCTTC
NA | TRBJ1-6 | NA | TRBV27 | CASSLWETNSPLHF | TGTGCCAGCAGCCTCTGGGAGACTAATTCACCCCTCCACTTT
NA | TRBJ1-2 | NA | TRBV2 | CASTRNYGYTF | TGTGCCAGCACCAGGAACTATGGCTACACCTTC
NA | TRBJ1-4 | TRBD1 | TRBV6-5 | CASRMTQGAGEKLFF | TGTGCCAGCAGAATGACACAGGGGGCAGGTGAAAAACTGTTTTTT
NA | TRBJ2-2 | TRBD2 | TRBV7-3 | CASSPVGGFASGELFF | TGTGCCAGCAGTCCGGTGGGAGGGTTTGCGTCAGGGGAGCTGTTTTTT
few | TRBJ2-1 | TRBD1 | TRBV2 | CASSLDRRLAGVEQFF | TGTGCCAGCAGTTTGGACAGGCGCCTGGCTGGGGTTGAGCAGTTCTTC
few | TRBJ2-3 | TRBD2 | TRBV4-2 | CASSQVVENSGGNTDTQYF | TGTGCCAGCAGCCAAGTCGTTGAAAACAGCGGGGGTAACACAGATACGCAGTATTTT
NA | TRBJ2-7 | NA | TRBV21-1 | CASSIRLAGTPYEQYF | TGTGCCAGCAGCATACGGCTAGCGGGGACCCCCTACGAGCAGTACTTC
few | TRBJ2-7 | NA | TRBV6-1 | CASSEGWGRFYEQYF | TGTGCCAGCAGTGAAGGGTGGGGGCGGTTCTACGAGCAGTACTTC